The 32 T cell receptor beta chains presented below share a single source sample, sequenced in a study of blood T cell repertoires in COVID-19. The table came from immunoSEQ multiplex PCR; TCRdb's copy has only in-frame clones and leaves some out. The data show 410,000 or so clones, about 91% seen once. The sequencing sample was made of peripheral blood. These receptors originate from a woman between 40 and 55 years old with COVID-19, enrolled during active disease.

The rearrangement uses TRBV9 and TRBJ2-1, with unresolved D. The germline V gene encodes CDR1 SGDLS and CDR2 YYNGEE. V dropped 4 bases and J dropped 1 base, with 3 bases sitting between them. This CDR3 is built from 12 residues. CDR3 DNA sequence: TGTGCCAGCAGCCCATCCTACAATGAGCAGTTCTTC. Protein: CASSPSYNEQFF.

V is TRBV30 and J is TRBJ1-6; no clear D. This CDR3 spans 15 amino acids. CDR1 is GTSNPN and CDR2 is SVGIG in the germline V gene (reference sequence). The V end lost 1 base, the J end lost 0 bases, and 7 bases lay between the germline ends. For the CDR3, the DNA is TGTGCCTGGAGTGGAGGGTTCTCCTATAATTCACCCCTCCACTTT. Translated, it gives CAWSGGFSYNSPLHF.

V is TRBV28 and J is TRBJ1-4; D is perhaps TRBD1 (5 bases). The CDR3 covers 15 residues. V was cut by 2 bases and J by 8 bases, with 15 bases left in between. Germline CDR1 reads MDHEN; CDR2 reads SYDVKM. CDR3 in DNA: TGTGCCAGCAGTTTAGGGGGGGGAGGTGGAGAAAAACTGTTTTTT. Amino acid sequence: CASSLGGGGGEKLFF. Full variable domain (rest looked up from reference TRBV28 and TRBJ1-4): DVKVTQSSRYLVKRTGEKVFLECVQDMDHENMFWYRQDPGLGLRLIYFSYDVKMKEKGDIPEGYSVSREKKERFSLILESASTNQTSMYLCASSLGGGGGEKLFFGSGTQLSVL.

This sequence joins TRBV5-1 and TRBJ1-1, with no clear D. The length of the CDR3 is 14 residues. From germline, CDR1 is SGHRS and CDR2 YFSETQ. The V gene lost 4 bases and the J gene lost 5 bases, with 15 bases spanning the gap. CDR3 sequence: CASSRGGGGTEAFF. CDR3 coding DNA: TGCGCCAGCAGCCGGGGAGGCGGAGGGACTGAAGCTTTCTTT. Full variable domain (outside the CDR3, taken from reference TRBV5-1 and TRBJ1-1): KAGVTQTPRYLIKTRGQQVTLSCSPISGHRSVSWYQQTPGQGLQFLFEYFSETQRNKGNFPGRFSGRQFSNSRSEMNVSTLELGDSALYLCASSRGGGGTEAFFGQGTRLTVV.

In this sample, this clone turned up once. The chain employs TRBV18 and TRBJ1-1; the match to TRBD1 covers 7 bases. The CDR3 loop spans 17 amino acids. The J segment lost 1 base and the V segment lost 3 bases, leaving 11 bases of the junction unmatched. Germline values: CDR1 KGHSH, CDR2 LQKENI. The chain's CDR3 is CASSPDATGTANTEAFF. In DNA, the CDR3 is TGTGCCAGCTCACCCGACGCGACCGGGACAGCGAACACTGAAGCTTTCTTT.

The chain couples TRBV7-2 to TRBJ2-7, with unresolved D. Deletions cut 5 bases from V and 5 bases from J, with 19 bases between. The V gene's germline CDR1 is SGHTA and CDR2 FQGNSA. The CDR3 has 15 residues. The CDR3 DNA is TGTGCCAGCAGCCCCCGTCTAGGAGATGCGAACGAGCAGTACTTC. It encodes CASSPRLGDANEQYF.

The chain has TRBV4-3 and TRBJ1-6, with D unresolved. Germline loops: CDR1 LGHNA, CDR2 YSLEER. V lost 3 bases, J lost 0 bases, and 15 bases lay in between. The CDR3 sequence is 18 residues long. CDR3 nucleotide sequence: TGCGCCAGCAGCCATGTGTTCTTGTCCAGCTCCTATAATTCACCCCTCCACTTT. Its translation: CASSHVFLSSSYNSPLHF.

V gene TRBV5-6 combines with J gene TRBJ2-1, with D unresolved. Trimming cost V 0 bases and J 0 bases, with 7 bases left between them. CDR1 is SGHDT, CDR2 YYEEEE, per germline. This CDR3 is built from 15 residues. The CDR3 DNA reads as TGTGCCAGCAGCTTGGACGTCAGCTCCTACAATGAGCAGTTCTTC. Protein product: CASSLDVSSYNEQFF. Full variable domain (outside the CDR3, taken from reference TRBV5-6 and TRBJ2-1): DAGVTQSPTHLIKTRGQQVTLRCSPKSGHDTVSWYQQALGQGPQFIFQYYEEEERQRGNFPDRFSGHQFPNYSSELNVNALLLGDSALYLCASSLDVSSYNEQFFGPGTRLTVL.

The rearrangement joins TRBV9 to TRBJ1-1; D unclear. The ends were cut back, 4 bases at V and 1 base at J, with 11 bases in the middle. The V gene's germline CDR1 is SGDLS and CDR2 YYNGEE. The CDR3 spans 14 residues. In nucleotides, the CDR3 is TGTGCCAGCAGCATTAGCTTAGGGAACACTGAAGCTTTCTTT. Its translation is CASSISLGNTEAFF.

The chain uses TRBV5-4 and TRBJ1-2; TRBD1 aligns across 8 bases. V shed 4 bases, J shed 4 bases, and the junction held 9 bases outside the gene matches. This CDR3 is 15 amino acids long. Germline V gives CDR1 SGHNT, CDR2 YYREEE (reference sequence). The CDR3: CASSVQQGVIYGYTF. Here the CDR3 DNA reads TGTGCCAGCAGCGTACAACAGGGGGTGATCTATGGCTACACCTTC.

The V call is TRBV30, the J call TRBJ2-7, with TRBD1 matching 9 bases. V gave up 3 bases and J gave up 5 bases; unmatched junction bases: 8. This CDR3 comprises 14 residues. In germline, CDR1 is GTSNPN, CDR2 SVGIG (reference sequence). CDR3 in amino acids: CAWRAGTGIHEQYF. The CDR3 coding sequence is TGTGCCTGGAGGGCCGGGACAGGGATTCACGAGCAGTACTTC.

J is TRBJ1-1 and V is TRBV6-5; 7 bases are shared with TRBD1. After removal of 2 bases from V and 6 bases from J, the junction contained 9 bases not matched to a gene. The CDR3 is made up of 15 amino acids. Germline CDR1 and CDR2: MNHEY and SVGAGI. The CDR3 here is CASSYTPDRESEAFF. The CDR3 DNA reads TGTGCCAGCAGTTACACCCCTGACAGGGAATCTGAAGCTTTCTTT.

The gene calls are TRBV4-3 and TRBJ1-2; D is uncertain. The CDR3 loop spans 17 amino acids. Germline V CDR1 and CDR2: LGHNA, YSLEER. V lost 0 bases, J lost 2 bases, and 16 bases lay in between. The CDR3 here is CASSQDRGRFGNYGYTF. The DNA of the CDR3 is TGCGCCAGCAGCCAAGATCGAGGGAGGTTCGGGAACTATGGCTACACCTTC.

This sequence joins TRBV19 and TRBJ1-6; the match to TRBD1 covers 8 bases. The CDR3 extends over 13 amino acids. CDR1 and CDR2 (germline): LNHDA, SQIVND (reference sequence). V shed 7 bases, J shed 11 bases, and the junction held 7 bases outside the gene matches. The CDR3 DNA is TGTGCCAGTACAGGACAGGGTCAGCCACCCCTCCACTTT. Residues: CASTGQGQPPLHF.

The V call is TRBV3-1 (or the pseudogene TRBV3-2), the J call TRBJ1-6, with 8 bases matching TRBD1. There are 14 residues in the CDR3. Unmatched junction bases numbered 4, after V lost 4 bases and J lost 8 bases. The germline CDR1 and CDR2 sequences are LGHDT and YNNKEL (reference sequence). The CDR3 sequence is CASSPTGGDSPLHF. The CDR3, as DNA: TGTGCCAGCAGCCCTACAGGGGGGGATTCACCCCTCCACTTT.

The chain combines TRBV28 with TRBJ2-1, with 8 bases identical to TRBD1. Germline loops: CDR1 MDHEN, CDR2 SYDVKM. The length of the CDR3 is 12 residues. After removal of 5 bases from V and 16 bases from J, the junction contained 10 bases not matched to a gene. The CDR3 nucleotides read TGTGCCAGCAGTCTACGTCGGACAGGGTCTTTCTTC. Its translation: CASSLRRTGSFF.

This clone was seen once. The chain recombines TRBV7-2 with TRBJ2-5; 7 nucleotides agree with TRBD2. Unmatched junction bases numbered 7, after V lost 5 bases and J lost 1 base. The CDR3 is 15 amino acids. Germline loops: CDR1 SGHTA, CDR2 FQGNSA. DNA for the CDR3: TGTGCCAGCAGCAACCCTCCGGGGGGCCAAGAGACCCAGTACTTC. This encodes CASSNPPGGQETQYF.

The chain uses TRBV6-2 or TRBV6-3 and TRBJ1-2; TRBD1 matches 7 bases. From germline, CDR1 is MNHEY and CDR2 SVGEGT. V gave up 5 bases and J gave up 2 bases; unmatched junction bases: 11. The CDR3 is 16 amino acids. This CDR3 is CASSKSLTGRNYGYTF. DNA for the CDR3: TGTGCCAGCAGTAAATCCCTGACAGGGCGGAACTATGGCTACACCTTC.

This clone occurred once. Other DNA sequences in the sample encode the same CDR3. The CDR3 coding sequence is TGTGCCAGCAGCTTAGCCCTAGCGGGAGGGTCTACAGATACGCAGTATTTT. Its protein is CASSLALAGGSTDTQYF. The chain uses TRBV7-9 and TRBJ2-3; 12 bases fit TRBD2. This CDR3 is built from 17 residues. Germline V gene sequence: CDR1 SEHNR, CDR2 FQNEAQ (reference sequence). Germline trimming cut 0 bases from V and 3 bases from J; bases unmatched to any gene: 4.

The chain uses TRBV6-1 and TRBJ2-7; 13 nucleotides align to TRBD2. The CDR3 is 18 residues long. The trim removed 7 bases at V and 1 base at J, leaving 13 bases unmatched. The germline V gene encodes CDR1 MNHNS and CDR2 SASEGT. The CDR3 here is CASTERTSGGGFSYEQYF. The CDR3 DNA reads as TGTGCCAGCACTGAGAGGACTAGCGGGGGTGGTTTTTCCTACGAGCAGTACTTC.

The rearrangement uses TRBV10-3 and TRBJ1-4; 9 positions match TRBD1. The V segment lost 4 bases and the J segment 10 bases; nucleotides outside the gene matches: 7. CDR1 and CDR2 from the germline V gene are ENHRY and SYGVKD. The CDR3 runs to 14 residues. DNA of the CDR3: TGTGCCATCAGTGCGGGGTTGACAGGGGGAAAACTGTTTTTT. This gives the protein CAISAGLTGGKLFF.

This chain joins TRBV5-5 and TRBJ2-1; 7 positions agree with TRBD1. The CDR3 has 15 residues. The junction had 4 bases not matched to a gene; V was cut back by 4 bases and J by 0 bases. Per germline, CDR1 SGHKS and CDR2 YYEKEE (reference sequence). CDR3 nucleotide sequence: TGTGCCAGCAGCACGACAGGGTTCTCCTACAATGAGCAGTTCTTC. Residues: CASSTTGFSYNEQFF.

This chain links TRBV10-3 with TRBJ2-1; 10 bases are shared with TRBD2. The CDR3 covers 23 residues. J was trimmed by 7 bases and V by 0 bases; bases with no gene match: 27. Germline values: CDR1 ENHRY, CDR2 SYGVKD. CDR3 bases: TGTGCCATCAGTGAGTCAGGGGGTCTATATACTCCCGGCACTAGCGGGATGGTGAATGAGCAGTTCTTC. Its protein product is CAISESGGLYTPGTSGMVNEQFF.

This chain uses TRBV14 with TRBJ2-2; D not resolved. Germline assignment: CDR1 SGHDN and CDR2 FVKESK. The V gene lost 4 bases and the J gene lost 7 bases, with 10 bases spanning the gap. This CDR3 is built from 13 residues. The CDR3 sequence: CASSPRHFGELFF. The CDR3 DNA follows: TGTGCCAGCAGCCCCCGACATTTCGGGGAGCTGTTTTTT.

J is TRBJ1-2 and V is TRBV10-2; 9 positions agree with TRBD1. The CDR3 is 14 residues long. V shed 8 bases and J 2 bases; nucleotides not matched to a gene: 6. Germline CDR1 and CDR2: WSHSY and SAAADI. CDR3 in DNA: TGCGCCAGCTCGGGACAGGGAATAAACTATGGCTACACCTTC. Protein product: CASSGQGINYGYTF.

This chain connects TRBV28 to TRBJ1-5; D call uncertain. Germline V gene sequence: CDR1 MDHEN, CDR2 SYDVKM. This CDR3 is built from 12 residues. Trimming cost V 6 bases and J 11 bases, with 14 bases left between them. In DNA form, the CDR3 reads TGTGCCAGCAGCCTCCGCTCGTCAGCCCAGCATTTT. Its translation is CASSLRSSAQHF.

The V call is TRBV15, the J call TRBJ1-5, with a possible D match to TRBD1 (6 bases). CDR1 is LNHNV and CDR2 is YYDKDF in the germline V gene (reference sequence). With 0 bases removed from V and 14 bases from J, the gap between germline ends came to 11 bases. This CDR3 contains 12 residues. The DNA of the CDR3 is TGTGCCACCAGCAGAGACGACAGGTCCAAGCATTTT. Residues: CATSRDDRSKHF.

CDR3 residues: CASSQGAVNTEAFF. In DNA form, the CDR3 reads TGCGCCAGCAGCCAAGGGGCTGTAAACACTGAAGCTTTCTTT. This sequence joins TRBV4-3 and TRBJ1-1; D unresolved. This CDR3 is built from 14 residues. The germline V gene has CDR1 LGHNA and CDR2 YSLEER. Deletions cut 1 base from V and 2 bases from J, with 8 bases between.

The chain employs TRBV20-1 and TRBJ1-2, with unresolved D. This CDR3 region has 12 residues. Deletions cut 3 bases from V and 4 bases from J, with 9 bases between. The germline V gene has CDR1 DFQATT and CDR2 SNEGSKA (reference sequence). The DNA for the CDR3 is TGCAGTGCTAGTTCTTCACTCTATGGCTACACCTTC. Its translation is CSASSSLYGYTF.

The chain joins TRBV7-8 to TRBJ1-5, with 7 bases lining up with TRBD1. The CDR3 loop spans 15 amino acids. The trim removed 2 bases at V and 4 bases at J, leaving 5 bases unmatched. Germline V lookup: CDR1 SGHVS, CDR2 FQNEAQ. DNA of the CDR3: TGTGCCAGCAGCTTAACGACAGGGATGAATCAGCCCCAGCATTTT. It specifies CASSLTTGMNQPQHF.

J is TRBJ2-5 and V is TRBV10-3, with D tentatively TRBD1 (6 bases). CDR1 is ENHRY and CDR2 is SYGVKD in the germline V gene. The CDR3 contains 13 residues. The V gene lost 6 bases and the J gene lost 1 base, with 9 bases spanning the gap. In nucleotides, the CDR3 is TGTGCCATCAGGGGGGCCCTCCAAGAGACCCAGTACTTC. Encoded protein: CAIRGALQETQYF.

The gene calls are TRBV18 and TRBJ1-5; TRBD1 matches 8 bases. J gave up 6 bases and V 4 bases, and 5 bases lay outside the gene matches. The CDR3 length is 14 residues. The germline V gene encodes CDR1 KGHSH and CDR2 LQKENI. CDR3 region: CASSRQGAVQPQHF. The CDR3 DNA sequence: TGTGCCAGCTCACGCCAGGGGGCAGTTCAGCCCCAGCATTTT.